This TCR beta chain came from a study of blood T cell repertoires in COVID-19. About the study: Samples of COVID-19 (acute and convalescent) were obtained from the United States, Italy and Spain. PBMCs, B-cell-depleted T cells, or T cells were the source of the cDNA or gDNA that made up the material.

The CDR3 consists of 15 residues. The germline V gene has CDR1 SEHNR and CDR2 FQNEAQ (reference sequence). The V gene lost 3 bases and the J gene lost 0 bases, with 11 bases spanning the gap. Under the authors' procedure: Nucleated cell number was recorded as an estimate derived from reference gene primer amplification. Sequencing was performed with immunoSEQ multiplex PCR; in TCRdb, only in-frame clones are kept and a portion is missing. The V and J calls and clone size were taken over from that table, and D and trimming were inferred from the DNA. The data hold 210,000 or so clones, with approximately 91% observed a single time.

The TCR comes from a woman aged 55-70 years with acute or convalescent COVID-19. This chain links TRBV7-9 with TRBJ1-1; D is possibly TRBD1 (6 bases). Sample: peripheral blood. This CDR3 reads CASSFGQLMNTEAFF. Here the CDR3 DNA reads TGTGCCAGCAGCTTCGGACAGCTGATGAACACTGAAGCTTTCTTT.